This entry lists 10 T cell receptor beta chains sequenced from one sample in a study of human T cells and chemical hapten exposure. This sample's time point: patch test 3, about 24 weeks after DPC sensitization. Treatment denoted: therapeutic diphenylcyclopropenone sensitization with weekly scalp DPC. TCRdb ran MiXCR on the RACE reads and lists one entry per CDR3 protein. The table lists some 32,000 distinct CDR3 sequences, 5% to 6.5% of them singletons. Sequences were derived from whole blood, sampled in connection with sensitization to the hapten diphenylcyclopropenone (DPC). The receptor source for this set is a man aged 25 to 40 with alopecia areata. Some clones in this sample may be carry-over from other donors' samples.

This clonotype occurred many times. The rearrangement links TRBV12-3 or TRBV12-4 to TRBJ1-1, with D hard to call. The CDR3 runs to 19 residues. With 1 base removed from V and 5 bases from J, the gap between germline ends came to 26 bases. In DNA, the CDR3 is TGTGCCAGCAGTTTAGGCCCCTTGAGTCCAACTGAAGCTCCAACTGAAGCTTTCTTT. Residues: CASSLGPLSPTEAPTEAFF.

This clonotype occurred many times. The chain is built from TRBV7-2 and TRBJ2-7, with TRBD2 identical over 7 bases. Germline CDR1 SGHTA, CDR2 FQGNSA. The trim removed 4 bases at V and 2 bases at J, leaving 5 bases unmatched. The CDR3 spans 14 residues. In nucleotides, the CDR3 is TGTGCCAGCAGCTCAGCGGGAACTGCCTACGAGCAGTACTTC. Translated, it gives CASSSAGTAYEQYF.

At least ten counts were recorded for this clonotype. This chain links TRBV7-8 with TRBJ2-5; 9 bases are a match to TRBD2. V dropped 6 bases and J dropped 5; count of bases not matched to a gene: 7. Germline CDR1 is SGHVS and CDR2 is FQNEAQ. This CDR3 has 14 amino acids. CDR3 DNA sequence: TGTGCCAGCAGGGGACTAGCTTTTATGGAGACCCAGTACTTC. Translating gives CASRGLAFMETQYF. The full variable domain, with the rest looked up from reference TRBV7-8 and TRBJ2-5, is GAGVSQSPRYKVAKRGQDVALRCDPISGHVSLFWYQQALGQGPEFLTYFQNEAQLDKSGLPSDRFFAERPEGSVSTLKIQRTQQEDSAVYLCASRGLAFMETQYFGPGTRLLVL.

In its sample, this clonotype ranks as medium-sized. The J gene is TRBJ2-1, the V gene TRBV7-9; 9 bases fit TRBD2. There are 14 residues in the CDR3. Germline CDR1 and CDR2: SEHNR and FQNEAQ (reference sequence). V lost 5 bases and J lost 9; bases outside the gene matches: 8. The chain's CDR3 is CASSKGLAEGEQFF. The CDR3 DNA follows: TGTGCCAGCAGCAAGGGACTAGCTGAGGGTGAGCAGTTCTTC. The complete variable domain, with remaining parts taken from reference TRBV7-9 and TRBJ2-1, reads DTGVSQNPRHKITKRGQNVTFRCDPISEHNRLYWYRQTLGQGPEFLTYFQNEAQLEKSRLLSDRFSAERPKGSFSTLEIQRTEQGDSAMYLCASSKGLAEGEQFFGPGTRLTVL.

This clonotype was picked up many times. The chain is built from TRBV5-4 and TRBJ2-1; 9 nucleotides align to TRBD1. The CDR3 consists of 13 residues. Germline CDR1 SGHNT, CDR2 YYREEE (reference sequence). V shed 5 bases, J shed 6 bases, and the junction held 3 bases outside the gene matches. The DNA for the CDR3 is TGTGCCAGCAGATGGGGACAGGGCAATGAGCAGTTCTTC. It specifies CASRWGQGNEQFF. The full variable domain, its missing parts supplied by reference TRBV5-4 and TRBJ2-1, is ETGVTQSPTHLIKTRGQQVTLRCSSQSGHNTVSWYQQALGQGPQFIFQYYREEENGRGNFPPRFSGLQFPNYSSELNVNALELDDSALYLCASRWGQGNEQFFGPGTRLTVL.

V gene TRBV27 combines with J gene TRBJ2-5; no reliable D call. V shed 5 bases and J shed 5 bases, with 12 bases lying between them. CDR1 is MNHEY, CDR2 SMNVEV, per germline (reference sequence). The CDR3 spans 13 residues. The CDR3 DNA reads as TGTGCCAGCAGTCCCCAGTACCGGGAGACCCAGTACTTC. It specifies CASSPQYRETQYF.

There are many counts of this clonotype. J is TRBJ2-1 and V is TRBV7-9; TRBD2 matches 10 bases. The CDR3 contains 15 residues. From germline, CDR1 is SEHNR and CDR2 FQNEAQ (reference sequence). V dropped 5 bases and J dropped 8; count of bases not matched to a gene: 9. CDR3 nucleotides: TGTGCCAGCAGCCCCCTCCAGCGGGAGGGGGATGAGCAGTTCTTC. It yields the protein CASSPLQREGDEQFF.

This clonotype has ten or more counts. V and J are TRBV7-2 and TRBJ2-7; D is perhaps TRBD2 (5 bases). The CDR3 runs to 15 residues. V was cut by 5 bases and J by 7 bases, with 21 bases left in between. From germline, CDR1 is SGHTA and CDR2 FQGNSA. The DNA for the CDR3 is TGTGCCAGCAGCGGATACCGGGCCTCTGGCGGGGAGCAGTACTTC. It encodes CASSGYRASGGEQYF.

This clonotype appeared many times. V is TRBV12-3 or TRBV12-4 and J is TRBJ1-2; a weak D match, TRBD1 (6 bases). Trimming took off 6 bases at V and 4 bases at J, with 12 bases between the two ends. The CDR3 consists of 13 residues. The CDR3 region is CASRVLDSYGYTF. CDR3 coding DNA: TGTGCCAGCAGGGTTTTGGACAGCTATGGCTACACCTTC.

This clonotype was recorded many times. The J gene is TRBJ2-1, the V gene TRBV7-9; TRBD2 is a possible D gene (6 bases). The germline V gene encodes CDR1 SEHNR and CDR2 FQNEAQ (reference sequence). The V and J ends lost 7 bases and 5 bases respectively, with 21 bases between them. This CDR3 is 16 amino acids long. The CDR3 DNA sequence: TGTGCCAGCACCCCTGACCTGGAACTAGCCGACAATGAGCAGTTCTTC. This sequence encodes CASTPDLELADNEQFF. The full variable domain, completed using reference TRBV7-9 and TRBJ2-1, is DTGVSQNPRHKITKRGQNVTFRCDPISEHNRLYWYRQTLGQGPEFLTYFQNEAQLEKSRLLSDRFSAERPKGSFSTLEIQRTEQGDSAMYLCASTPDLELADNEQFFGPGTRLTVL.